This T cell receptor (beta chain) was recorded in a study of somatic mutations in cytotoxic T cells in rheumatoid arthritis. Overall study: Patient blood, 30 ml in EDTA, was obtained immediately after diagnosis and prior to the start of any treatment.

Germline V lookup: CDR1 LNHNV, CDR2 YYDKDF (reference sequence). V lost 3 bases and J lost 5, with 10 bases in between. The CDR3 covers 14 residues. Profiled with immunoSEQ multiplex PCR; TCRdb holds only in-frame clones, not every one. The data hold around 16,000 clones, with about 83% observed a single time. The sequencing input was CD8+ T cells sorted from blood. This chain links TRBV15 with TRBJ2-2; D remains ambiguous. The sequence was obtained from an adult with rheumatoid arthritis. The CDR3 loop is CATSSSTLTGELFF. CDR3 bases: TGTGCCACCAGCAGTTCGACACTAACCGGGGAGCTGTTTTTT.